This T cell receptor beta chain was sequenced during a study of shared clonotypes between healthy human individuals. The data were produced by immunoSEQ multiplex PCR, yet TCRdb's version contains in-frame clones alone and is incomplete. The data contain roughly 2.5 million clones, just over 90% of them seen just once; the ten biggest clones take up over 0.12%. In germline, CDR1 is SGHTA, CDR2 FQGNSA. V lost 5 bases and J lost 8, with 18 bases in between. The CDR3 extends over 15 amino acids. This receptor was obtained from a man younger than 35 in good health. Sequences were obtained from naive CD4+ T cells sorted from blood. Subset here: CD45RA+ positively selected. This chain links TRBV7-2 with TRBJ1-4; no definite D call. DNA of the CDR3: TGTGCCAGCAGCCCGACCGGGATTCTTGGAGAAAAACTGTTTTTT. Translation gives CASSPTGILGEKLFF. Variable domain in full (rest from reference TRBV7-2 and TRBJ1-4): GAGVSQSPSNKVTEKGKDVELRCDPISGHTALYWYRQSLGQGLEFLIYFQGNSAPDKSGLPSDRFSAERTGGSVSTLTIQRTQQEDSAVYLCASSPTGILGEKLFFGSGTQLSVL.